A selection of T cell receptor beta chains follows, all from one sample in a study of blood T cells in healthy people across ages. TCRdb re-called the 5' RACE reads with MiXCR, one entry per CDR3 protein. There are more than 550,000 distinct CDR3 sequences in the sample; 22% occur only once, and approximately 20% lies in the top ten. What was sequenced was blood. All receptors derive from a man between 65 and 85 years old in good health. Both conserved end residues are part of each CDR3. The D gene is left open where the match is weak. Clone size, where shown, is once, few, many, or a class for clones that have expanded.

D gene,V gene,clone size,J gene,CDR3 DNA,CDR3 protein
.,TRBV12-3/TRBV12-4,.,TRBJ2-5,TGTGCCAGCAGTTTAATTTTTGGGACAACCCAGTACTTC,CASSLIFGTTQYF
.,TRBV3-1,few,TRBJ1-6,TGTGCCAGCAGCCAGCAGGGTAATTCACCCCTCCACTTT,CASSQQGNSPLHF
.,TRBV25-1,few,TRBJ1-2,TGTGCCAGCAGTGATTCTGCAGGCAGCTATGGCTACACCTTC,CASSDSAGSYGYTF
.,TRBV10-1,.,TRBJ2-5,TGCGTCAGCAGTGACCTCGTGAGTAATGGGCAGTACTTC,CVSSDLVSNGQYF
TRBD1,TRBV20-1,.,TRBJ1-1,TGCAGTGCTTTCGCAGGGGGGCTGAGGGAAGCTTTCTTT,CSAFAGGLREAFF
.,TRBV20-1,.,TRBJ2-3,TGCAGTGCTAGGTTCGGGACCACTAGCACAGATACGCAGTATTTT,CSARFGTTSTDTQYF
TRBD2,TRBV3-1,.,TRBJ2-3,TGTGCCAGCAGCCCCAGGGTAGCGGGATTCACAGATACGCAGTATTTT,CASSPRVAGFTDTQYF
.,TRBV4-1,.,TRBJ1-4,TGCGCCAGCAGCCTGTCGGACCTGCGGGGTGAAAAACTGTTTTTT,CASSLSDLRGEKLFF
.,TRBV20-1,.,TRBJ2-3,TGCAGTGCTAGAGATCCCGCTAGCACAGATACGCAGTATTTT,CSARDPASTDTQYF
.,TRBV28,few,TRBJ2-6,TGTGCCAGCAGCTCGTCCGCGGGACAGCACTCTGGGGCCAACGTCCTGACTTTC,CASSSSAGQHSGANVLTF
TRBD2,TRBV6-6,.,TRBJ2-3,TGTGCCAGCACAACGGGACTAGCTGCCGATACGCAGTATTTT,CASTTGLAADTQYF
TRBD2,TRBV12-3/TRBV12-4,few,TRBJ2-1,TGTGCCAGCAGTCCTACTAGCGGGAGGTTGAATGAGCAGTTCTTC,CASSPTSGRLNEQFF
TRBD1,TRBV7-3,few,TRBJ2-1,TGTGCCAGCAGCTTAGTTTCTTTGGGACAGGGTGTGGTCAATGAGCAGTTCTTC,CASSLVSLGQGVVNEQFF
.,TRBV6-2/TRBV6-3,few,TRBJ2-1,TGTGCCAGCAGTTACGAGGACTCCTACAATGAGCAGTTCTTC,CASSYEDSYNEQFF
TRBD1,TRBV20-1,.,TRBJ2-3,TGCAGTGCTATTTACAGGGGGCGAGGCACAGATACGCAGTATTTT,CSAIYRGRGTDTQYF
.,TRBV7-7,few,TRBJ2-1,TGTGCCAGCAGCCTGGTCCCGGACACTCAAAAACAGTTCTTC,CASSLVPDTQKQFF